Listed below are T cell receptor beta chains from one sample, sequenced in a study of radiotherapy plus CTLA-4 blockade in lung cancer. The data were produced by immunoSEQ multiplex PCR, yet TCRdb's version contains in-frame clones alone and is incomplete. The sample has 51,000 or so clones, about 88% seen once. The sequencing used peripheral blood, collected from a patient treated with radiotherapy plus ipilimumab. These receptors all come from a human donor with non-small cell lung cancer whose response to radiotherapy plus ipilimumab could not be evaluated. The CDR3 runs from the conserved cysteine through the conserved F or W. D genes are given only for firm matches. Clone size is not always given. Where it is, it says once, few, many or a class for expanded clones.

v_gene	d_gene	j_gene	abundance	CDR3aa	CDR3nt
TRBV5-6	TRBD1	TRBJ2-5	NA	CASSLLQGLEIQYF	TGTGCCAGCAGCTTGTTACAGGGGTTAGAGATCCAGTACTTC
TRBV2	NA	TRBJ2-7	NA	CASSGGIGWAGASYEQYF	TGTGCCAGCAGTGGGGGAATTGGGTGGGCAGGGGCTTCCTACGAGCAGTACTTC
TRBV18	NA	TRBJ2-7	once	CASPPKWGRRCYEQYF	TGTGCCAGCCCCCCCAAGTGGGGCCGCCGGTGCTACGAGCAGTACTTC
TRBV7-9	NA	TRBJ2-3	NA	CASSSLNSLTNQDTQYF	TGTGCCAGCAGCTCCCTCAATAGCCTCACCAATCAAGATACGCAGTATTTT
TRBV27	NA	TRBJ2-7	NA	CASSGTPNYEQYF	TGTGCCAGCTCCGGGACTCCTAACTACGAGCAGTACTTC
TRBV7-9	TRBD1	TRBJ1-1	NA	CASSYGQEDEAFF	TGTGCCAGCAGCTACGGACAGGAGGATGAAGCTTTCTTT
TRBV6-6	NA	TRBJ2-1	few	CASSYGVTEQFF	TGTGCCAGCAGTTACGGAGTAACGGAGCAGTTCTTC
TRBV11-2	NA	TRBJ1-1	NA	CASSSLGLGTTEAFF	TGTGCCAGCAGCTCCCTCGGCCTAGGGACTACTGAAGCTTTCTTT
TRBV6-4	TRBD2	TRBJ2-1	NA	CASSTSGTSGRAITEQFF	TGTGCCAGCAGCACCTCCGGGACTAGCGGGAGGGCTATCACTGAGCAGTTCTTC
TRBV19	TRBD1	TRBJ2-3	once	CASSPPMGQGESTDTQYF	TGTGCCAGTAGCCCCCCAATGGGACAGGGAGAAAGCACAGATACGCAGTATTTT
TRBV11-2	TRBD2	TRBJ2-1	NA	CASRPSGGAYNEQFF	TGTGCCAGCAGGCCCTCCGGGGGGGCCTACAATGAGCAGTTCTTC
TRBV7-9	TRBD1	TRBJ1-2	NA	CASSESPGTGPLGYTF	TGTGCCAGCAGCGAAAGTCCCGGGACAGGGCCGTTGGGCTACACCTTC
TRBV11-2	TRBD1	TRBJ2-7	NA	CASNSGGASYEQYF	TGTGCCAGCAACTCAGGGGGCGCATCCTACGAGCAGTACTTC
TRBV7-9	TRBD2	TRBJ2-3	once	CASSLDSTSGGAYTDTQYF	TGTGCCAGCAGCTTAGATTCGACTAGCGGGGGGGCATACACAGATACGCAGTATTTT
TRBV5-1	TRBD1	TRBJ1-1	NA	CASGDGTGRSGAFF	TGCGCCAGCGGAGACGGGACAGGGAGATCGGGGGCTTTCTTT
TRBV5-1	TRBD1	TRBJ2-5	NA	CASSLTGVSQETQYF	TGCGCCAGCAGCCTGACAGGGGTAAGCCAAGAGACCCAGTACTTC
TRBV5-4	TRBD1	TRBJ1-1	NA	CASSPTLDRGTEAFF	TGTGCCAGCAGCCCTACCCTGGACAGGGGTACTGAAGCTTTCTTT
TRBV5-4	TRBD1	TRBJ2-1	NA	CASSLEISRQGQEQFF	TGTGCCAGCAGCTTGGAAATTAGTAGACAGGGCCAAGAGCAGTTCTTC
TRBV6-5	NA	TRBJ2-1	NA	CASSYRGDSYNEQFF	TGTGCCAGCAGTTACAGGGGCGATTCCTACAATGAGCAGTTCTTC
TRBV7-2	NA	TRBJ1-1	NA	CASSPGRNTEAFF	TGTGCCAGCAGCCCAGGGCGGAACACTGAAGCTTTCTTT
TRBV7-9	TRBD2	TRBJ2-1	NA	CASSLVTSGGASYNEQFF	TGTGCCAGCAGCTTAGTTACTAGCGGGGGGGCCTCCTACAATGAGCAGTTCTTC
TRBV9	TRBD2	TRBJ2-2	once	CASSSTLAGGPPGELFF	TGTGCCAGCAGCTCTACCCTAGCGGGGGGGCCCCCCGGGGAGCTGTTTTTT
TRBV12-5	NA	TRBJ2-3	NA	CASGLVRTRRDTQYF	TGTGCTAGTGGTTTGGTAAGGACTCGAAGGGATACGCAGTATTTT
TRBV11-2	TRBD2	TRBJ2-2	NA	CASSKERASGIVGELFF	TGTGCCAGCAGCAAGGAACGGGCTAGCGGGATCGTCGGGGAGCTGTTTTTT
TRBV5-1	TRBD1	TRBJ1-1	once	CASSLRQGVGRNTEAFF	TGCGCCAGCAGCTTGAGGCAGGGGGTCGGGCGAAACACTGAAGCTTTCTTT
TRBV7-2	NA	TRBJ2-5	NA	CASNGGAVQYQETQYF	TGTGCCAGCAATGGAGGAGCGGTCCAGTACCAAGAGACCCAGTACTTC
TRBV10-3	NA	TRBJ2-3	NA	CAIGGTGTDTQYF	TGTGCCATCGGGGGGACTGGCACAGATACGCAGTATTTT
TRBV25-1	NA	TRBJ2-3	NA	CASSDPGHLRGEADTQYF	TGTGCCAGCAGTGACCCCGGTCACCTTCGGGGTGAGGCAGATACGCAGTATTTT
TRBV5-1	TRBD1	TRBJ1-1	NA	CASSLEGGLSTEAFF	TGCGCCAGCAGCTTGGAAGGGGGCTTAAGTACTGAAGCTTTCTTT
TRBV28	TRBD2	TRBJ2-1	NA	CASRPSWGREGLNEQFF	TGTGCCAGCAGGCCCTCCTGGGGGCGGGAGGGCCTTAATGAGCAGTTCTTC
TRBV4-3	NA	TRBJ1-1	NA	CASSLIGQGTEAFF	TGCGCCAGCAGCCTGATCGGACAAGGCACTGAAGCTTTCTTT
TRBV18	TRBD2	TRBJ2-7	NA	CASSRTAPGLAGGPMDYEQYF	TGTGCCAGCTCACGGACAGCGCCGGGACTAGCGGGAGGGCCGATGGACTACGAGCAGTACTTC
TRBV9	NA	TRBJ2-2	NA	CASSVAGSGTGELFF	TGTGCCAGCAGCGTAGCCGGGAGTGGAACCGGGGAGCTGTTTTTT
TRBV10-1	TRBD2	TRBJ2-3	NA	CASSGLAGGDTQYF	TGCGCCAGCAGTGGACTAGCGGGGGGAGATACGCAGTATTTT
TRBV5-6	NA	TRBJ1-5	once	CASSLGAGNDQPQHF	TGTGCCAGCAGCTTGGGAGCGGGTAACGATCAGCCCCAGCATTTT
TRBV9	TRBD2	TRBJ2-3	NA	CASSVGAGGSPTDTQYF	TGTGCCAGCAGCGTAGGAGCGGGAGGGTCCCCCACAGATACGCAGTATTTT
TRBV10-3	NA	TRBJ2-4	NA	CAISDGRVLAKNIQYF	TGTGCCATCAGTGACGGCAGGGTCCTAGCCAAAAACATTCAGTACTTC
TRBV15	NA	TRBJ2-7	once	CATSRDGPYEQYF	TGTGCCACCAGCAGAGATGGGCCCTACGAGCAGTACTTC
TRBV28	TRBD1	TRBJ2-7	NA	CASSALPGQGQYF	TGTGCCAGCAGTGCCCTCCCGGGACAGGGTCAGTACTTC
TRBV27	NA	TRBJ2-2	once	CASSESDRNTGELFF	TGTGCCAGCAGTGAATCGGACAGAAACACCGGGGAGCTGTTTTTT
TRBV7-2	TRBD2	TRBJ2-3	NA	CASRSGTSGTDTQYF	TGTGCCAGCAGATCCGGGACTAGCGGGACAGATACGCAGTATTTT